The 19 T cell receptor beta chains given below trace back to one sample, sequenced in a study of early T cells in non-severe SARS-CoV-2 infection. MiXCR was run by TCRdb on the 5' RACE reads, yielding one entry per CDR3 protein. The sample comprises about 90,000 distinct CDR3 sequences, more than 10% of which are singletons, and 4.4% rests with the top ten. Sample: whole blood, taken at baseline. The receptors shown here come from an adult who was a healthcare worker with PCR-confirmed SARS-CoV-2 infection or an uninfected control (not recorded which).

This clonotype was seen only a few times. The gene calls are TRBV7-9 and TRBJ2-3; D remains ambiguous. Looked up from germline, CDR1 is SEHNR and CDR2 is FQNEAQ (reference sequence). Trimming left V 1 base short and J 0 bases short, with 5 bases between. This CDR3 has 14 amino acids. The CDR3, as DNA: TGTGCCAGCAGCTTAGGGTTCAGCACAGATACGCAGTATTTT. Translation gives CASSLGFSTDTQYF.

This clonotype was recorded a few times. The chain is built from TRBV5-6 and TRBJ2-2; D is possibly TRBD1 or TRBD2 (5 bases each). CDR1 SGHDT and CDR2 YYEEEE come from the germline V gene. This CDR3 has 17 residues. V was clipped by 6 bases and J by 4 bases, with 22 bases between them. In nucleotides, the CDR3 is TGTGCCAGCACCGCTTATAGGCTCACGGGGCCCACCGGGGAGCTGTTTTTT. Its protein product is CASTAYRLTGPTGELFF.

This clonotype appeared once. The CDR3 DNA sequence: TGTGCCAGCAGCCGCCAAGGAGGAAACACTGAAGCTTTCTTT. Amino acid sequence: CASSRQGGNTEAFF. This chain uses TRBV5-4 with TRBJ1-1, with unresolved D. Trimming pared 4 bases from V and 2 bases from J, leaving 12 bases between. CDR1 and CDR2 from the germline V gene are SGHNT and YYREEE (reference sequence). The CDR3 has 14 residues.

The V and J genes are TRBV20-1 and TRBJ2-7; D is possibly TRBD1 or TRBD2 (5 bases each). The V and J ends lost 1 base and 6 bases respectively, with 10 bases between them. CDR1 and CDR2 from the germline V gene are DFQATT and SNEGSKA (reference sequence). CDR3 length: 12 amino acids. CDR3 residues: CSARVGESEQYF. DNA of the CDR3: TGCAGTGCTAGAGTGGGGGAATCCGAGCAGTACTTC.

This clonotype came up a few times. This chain joins TRBV18 and TRBJ1-6; D perhaps matches TRBD1 (5 bases). The CDR3 runs to 17 residues. The ends were cut back, 4 bases at V and 8 bases at J, with 21 bases in the middle. The germline V gene has CDR1 KGHSH and CDR2 LQKENI. CDR3 in DNA: TGTGCCAGCTCACTGAGATCCCCTACAGGAGTTGATTCACCCCTCCACTTT. Its translation: CASSLRSPTGVDSPLHF.

The genes are TRBV30 and TRBJ2-7; D may be TRBD1 (6 bases). The CDR3 is 12 amino acids. Germline assignment: CDR1 GTSNPN and CDR2 SVGIG (reference sequence). The V end was cut by 5 bases, the J end by 2 bases, with 10 bases between. CDR3 bases: TGTGCCTGGGGCGGACAGACCTACGAGCAGTACTTC. Translated, it gives CAWGGQTYEQYF. The whole variable domain, filled in from reference TRBV30 and TRBJ2-7, reads SQTIHQWPATLVQPVGSPLSLECTVEGTSNPNLYWYRQAAGRGLQLLFYSVGIGQISSEVPQNLSASRPQDRQFILSSKKLLLSDSGFYLCAWGGQTYEQYFGPGTRLTVT.

This clonotype has a count of ten or more. This rearrangement joins TRBV7-3 to TRBJ2-5; D remains unclear. V shed 5 bases and J shed 5 bases, with 18 bases lying between them. Germline CDR1 reads SGHTA; CDR2 reads FQGTGA. The CDR3 spans 15 residues. For the CDR3, the DNA is TGTGCCAGCAGCCGACCCCCCCATCCTTGGGAGACCCAGTACTTC. Its translation is CASSRPPHPWETQYF.

Only a few counts were recorded for this clonotype. This chain connects TRBV7-3 to TRBJ2-5; tentatively, D is TRBD2 (6 bases). Germline loops: CDR1 SGHTA, CDR2 FQGTGA. The CDR3 is made up of 13 amino acids. Deletions cut 4 bases from V and 4 bases from J, with 10 bases between. The CDR3 here is CASSSSVRETQYF. CDR3 DNA sequence: TGTGCCAGCAGCTCTAGCGTCCGAGAGACCCAGTACTTC.

This clonotype came up a few times. This chain uses TRBV12-3 or TRBV12-4 with TRBJ1-5; a weak D match, TRBD1 (5 bases). The ends were cut back, 4 bases at V and 2 bases at J, with 12 bases in the middle. The CDR3 length is 15 residues. The CDR3 loop reads CASSSPGIGNQPQHF. The CDR3 region has the DNA TGTGCCAGCAGTTCCCCAGGGATTGGCAATCAGCCCCAGCATTTT.

This clonotype was found a few times. The chain joins TRBV9 to TRBJ1-3; D might be TRBD1 (5 bases). The germline V and J ends were trimmed by 0 bases and 3 bases, with 16 bases remaining between them. Germline V gene sequence: CDR1 SGDLS, CDR2 YYNGEE. CDR3 size: 17 residues. DNA of the CDR3: TGTGCCAGCAGCGTAGATCCCGGGGCTCCCAGTGGAAACACCATATATTTT. This translates into CASSVDPGAPSGNTIYF.

This clonotype was observed many times. The V and J genes are TRBV20-1 and TRBJ2-1; 12 bases match TRBD2. Germline V gene sequence: CDR1 DFQATT, CDR2 SNEGSKA (reference sequence). With V trimmed by 0 bases and J by 8 bases, 8 bases remained unmatched. The CDR3 has 16 amino acids. The CDR3 nucleotides read TGCAGTGCTAGAGATCCGTGGACTAGCGGGGACCATGAGCAGTTCTTC. It translates to CSARDPWTSGDHEQFF.

The chain is built from TRBV7-9 and TRBJ2-7; D not certain. Germline CDR1 reads SEHNR; CDR2 reads FQNEAQ (reference sequence). This CDR3 is 14 amino acids long. V lost 1 base, J lost 7 bases, and 14 bases lay in between. CDR3 protein: CASSLDRLVGEQYF. The CDR3 DNA reads TGTGCCAGCAGCTTAGACCGCCTCGTCGGGGAGCAGTACTTC.

This clonotype appeared a few times. The V and J genes are TRBV5-1 and TRBJ1-2, with a possible D match to TRBD1 (6 bases). The V gene's germline CDR1 is SGHRS and CDR2 YFSETQ. The CDR3 is made up of 13 amino acids. Trimming cost V 4 bases and J 0 bases, with 7 bases left between them. The CDR3 DNA sequence: TGCGCCAGCAGCGGGGGCGCTAACTATGGCTACACCTTC. Amino acid sequence: CASSGGANYGYTF.

This clonotype was observed at least ten times. The rearrangement joins TRBV7-3 to TRBJ2-7, with D maybe TRBD1 (6 bases). Trimming removed 1 base at V and 5 bases at J, with 12 bases between. CDR1 is SGHTA and CDR2 is FQGTGA in the germline V gene. The CDR3 covers 14 residues. The CDR3 is CASSLNRDQDEQYF. The CDR3 DNA follows: TGTGCCAGCAGCTTAAACAGGGATCAAGACGAGCAGTACTTC. The whole variable domain, remainder taken from reference TRBV7-3 and TRBJ2-7, is GAGVSQTPSNKVTEKGKYVELRCDPISGHTALYWYRQSLGQGPEFLIYFQGTGAADDSGLPNDRFFAVRPEGSVSTLKIQRTERGDSAVYLCASSLNRDQDEQYFGPGTRLTVT.

This clonotype appeared many times. The chain couples TRBV29-1 to TRBJ2-1; TRBD1 agrees at 8 bases. Germline CDR1 reads SQVTM; CDR2 reads ANQGSEA. V lost 8 bases and J lost 7; bases outside the gene matches: 13. The CDR3 consists of 14 residues. The CDR3 loop is CSQGAGGVGNEQFF. CDR3 bases: TGCAGCCAGGGGGCAGGGGGCGTAGGTAATGAGCAGTTCTTC.

This clonotype was seen repeatedly, ten times or more. The chain combines TRBV29-1 with TRBJ1-1, with 12 bases aligning to TRBD1. Looked up from germline, CDR1 is SQVTM and CDR2 is ANQGSEA. With 5 bases clipped from V and 7 bases from J, the junction kept 5 bases outside the gene matches. This CDR3 comprises 13 residues. CDR3 DNA: TGCAGCGTTCCGGGACAGGGGGCGTTTGAAGCTTTCTTT. It specifies CSVPGQGAFEAFF.

This clonotype was counted at least ten times. Sequence at one end of the junction differs from germline and may be a read error. The genes are TRBV20-1 and TRBJ2-5; a weak D match, TRBD1 (6 bases). Germline CDR1 reads DFQATT; CDR2 reads SNEGSKA (reference sequence). The CDR3 extends over 14 amino acids. The chain's CDR3 is CSAPLLGGQEIQYF. The DNA for the CDR3 is TGCAGTGCACCCTTGTTAGGGGGACAAGAGATCCAGTACTTC.

The chain is built from TRBV5-1 and TRBJ2-7; D may be TRBD1 (6 bases). This CDR3 spans 15 amino acids. Germline V gene sequence: CDR1 SGHRS, CDR2 YFSETQ. V was pared by 0 bases and J by 0 bases, with 10 bases between. CDR3 coding DNA: TGCGCCAGCAGCTTGGGACAGGACAGCTCCTACGAGCAGTACTTC. Its protein product is CASSLGQDSSYEQYF.

This clonotype was recorded at least ten times. V gene TRBV6-5 combines with J gene TRBJ2-1, with a weak D call TRBD1 (6 bases). In germline, CDR1 is MNHEY, CDR2 SVGAGI. V lost 6 bases, J lost 5 bases, and 14 bases lay in between. The length of the CDR3 is 14 residues. CDR3 sequence reads: CASSPPTGNNEQFF. DNA of the CDR3: TGTGCCAGCAGCCCTCCGACAGGAAACAATGAGCAGTTCTTC.